This T cell receptor beta chain was identified in a study of long-term antiretroviral therapy in people with HIV. Whole-study results and caveats: Post-treatment diversity went higher with ART but stayed below transplant donor controls.

Of note for this clone: Antigen: not known.

It was version v3.0 of the immunoSEQ assay that was run at survey level. Only in-frame clones appear in the TCRdb table, and some are missing; sequencing was by immunoSEQ multiplex PCR. The sample includes some 20,000 clones, roughly 85% of them seen just once. Germline V lookup: CDR1 MNHNY, CDR2 SVGAGI (reference sequence). The V gene lost 2 bases and the J gene lost 5 bases, with 12 bases spanning the gap. The CDR3 loop spans 14 amino acids. This chain joins TRBV6-6 and TRBJ1-1, with D uncertain. The sequenced sample was unsorted PBMCs, obtained around 2.5 years after starting antiretroviral therapy. This clonotype originated in a man in his forties with HIV. This CDR3 reads CASSYDRLGTEAFF. CDR3 sequence (DNA): TGTGCCAGCAGTTACGACCGCTTAGGGACTGAAGCTTTCTTT.